This TCR beta chain originates from a study of T cell changes during pregnancy in multiple sclerosis (dated by TCRdb to the late 2010s). General notes on the study: The study examined how the T cell repertoire changed over the course of pregnancy in women with multiple sclerosis.

About this clone itself: The antigen it recognizes is unknown. Base qualities are not at hand, and no much larger clone is one base apart.

Receptor amplification or capture employed the immunoSEQ multiplex PCR assay. Held by TCRdb, this immuneACCESS table contains in-frame sequences only and omits some clones. Under half of the omission traces to an unresolved V gene where checked; the cause of the rest is unknown. For this sample there are 100,000 or so clones; approximately 91% appear just once. The top ten clones comprise less than 4% of the sample. Taken from cysteine to phenylalanine, the CDR3 has 16 residues. Only CDR3 DNA is held: 48 bases, read in frame from base 1. The junction shows trimming of 2 bases on V and 1 base on J, plus 13 bases between the germline ends. From a lookup of the germline V gene, CDR1 and CDR2 are SGHAT and FQNNGV.

This TCR was recovered from a female donor with multiple sclerosis, enrolled in a pregnancy study. The chain joins TRBV11-2 to TRBJ2-3; a weak D assignment points to TRBD2 (6 bases agree). The sequencing used peripheral blood, collected after pregnancy. The sequence in DNA is TGTGCCAGCAGCTTACTGGGGACTGCAGGCACAGATACGCAGTATTTT. Its product reads: CASSLLGTAGTDTQYF.